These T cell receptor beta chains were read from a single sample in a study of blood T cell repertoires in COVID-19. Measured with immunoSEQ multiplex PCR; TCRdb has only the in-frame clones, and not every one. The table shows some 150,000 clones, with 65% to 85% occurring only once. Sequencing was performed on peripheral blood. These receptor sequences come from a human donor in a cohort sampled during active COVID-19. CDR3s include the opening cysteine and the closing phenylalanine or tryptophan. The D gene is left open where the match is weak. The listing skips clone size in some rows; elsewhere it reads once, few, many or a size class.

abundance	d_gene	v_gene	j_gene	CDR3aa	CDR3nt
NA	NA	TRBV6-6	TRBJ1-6	CAAREGSYNSPLHF	TGTGCCGCCCGGGAGGGCTCCTATAATTCACCCCTCCACTTT
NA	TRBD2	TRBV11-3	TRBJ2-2	CASSWGRVSGYTGELFF	TGTGCCAGCAGTTGGGGGAGGGTCTCAGGCTACACCGGGGAGCTGTTTTTT
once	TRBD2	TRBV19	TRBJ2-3	CASSSRTSGGASTDTQYF	TGTGCCAGTAGTTCCCGGACTAGCGGGGGAGCTAGCACAGATACGCAGTATTTT
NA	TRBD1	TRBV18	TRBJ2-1	CASSPRDRVVDEQFF	TGTGCCAGCTCCCCGCGGGACAGGGTTGTTGATGAGCAGTTCTTC
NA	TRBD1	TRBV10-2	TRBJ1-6	CASSPTSGTGGAPLHF	TGCGCCAGCAGCCCCACCTCCGGGACAGGGGGAGCACCCCTCCACTTT
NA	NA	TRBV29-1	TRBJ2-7	CSCPRILAERSYEQYF	TGCAGTTGTCCCAGGATTCTGGCAGAACGCTCCTACGAGCAGTACTTC
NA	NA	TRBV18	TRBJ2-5	CASSPLGSQETQYF	TGTGCCAGCTCACCTCTGGGCAGCCAAGAGACCCAGTACTTC
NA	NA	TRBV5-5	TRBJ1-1	CASSVRESNTEAFF	TGTGCCAGCAGCGTTAGGGAGTCGAACACTGAAGCTTTCTTT
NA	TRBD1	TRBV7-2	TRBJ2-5	CASNLGGTGQETQYF	TGTGCCAGCAACTTAGGGGGGACAGGGCAAGAGACCCAGTACTTC
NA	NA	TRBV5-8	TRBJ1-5	CASSLGRGNQPQHF	TGTGCCAGCAGCTTGGGGCGAGGGAATCAGCCCCAGCATTTT
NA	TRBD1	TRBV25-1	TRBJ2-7	CASSGSYWGQVGYEQYF	TGTGCCAGCAGTGGATCTTACTGGGGACAGGTGGGCTACGAGCAGTACTTC
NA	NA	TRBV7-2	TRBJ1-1	CASSSPWGNTEAFF	TGTGCCAGCAGCTCCCCGTGGGGCAACACTGAAGCTTTCTTT
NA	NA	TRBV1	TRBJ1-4	CTSSHRPPGQGTKLFF	TGCACCAGCAGCCACAGACCACCGGGACAGGGGACCAAACTGTTTTTT
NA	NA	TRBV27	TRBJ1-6	CASSPGRGSYNSPLHF	TGTGCCAGCAGCCCAGGCAGGGGTTCCTATAATTCACCCCTCCACTTT
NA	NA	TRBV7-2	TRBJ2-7	CASSLESSGSSYEQYF	TGTGCCAGCAGCTTAGAATCCAGCGGAAGCTCCTACGAGCAGTACTTC
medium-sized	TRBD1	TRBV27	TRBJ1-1	CASSLSQGAMGSPEAFF	TGTGCCAGCAGTTTATCCCAGGGGGCGATGGGGTCCCCTGAAGCTTTCTTT
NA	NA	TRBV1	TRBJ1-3	CTSSQDTPGRRRNTIYF	TGCACCAGCAGCCAAGATACCCCGGGGAGGAGGCGAAACACCATATATTTT
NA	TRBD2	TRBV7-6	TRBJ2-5	CASSWGGETQYF	TGTGCCAGCAGCTGGGGGGGAGAGACCCAGTACTTC
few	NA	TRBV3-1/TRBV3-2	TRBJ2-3	CASSQGVAATDTQYF	TGTGCCAGCAGCCAAGGAGTAGCTGCCACAGATACGCAGTATTTT
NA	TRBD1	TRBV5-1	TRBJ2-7	CASSSQGHEQYF	TGCGCCAGCAGCTCACAGGGGCACGAGCAGTACTTC
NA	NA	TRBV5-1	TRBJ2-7	CASSLEFGGEQYF	TGCGCCAGCAGCCTGGAGTTTGGCGGCGAGCAGTACTTC
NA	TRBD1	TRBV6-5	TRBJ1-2	CASSSVTGGLGGYTF	TGTGCCAGCAGTTCTGTCACAGGGGGCCTCGGGGGCTACACCTTC
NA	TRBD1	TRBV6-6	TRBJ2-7	CASRDGTGTYEQYF	TGTGCCAGCAGAGATGGGACAGGGACTTACGAGCAGTACTTC
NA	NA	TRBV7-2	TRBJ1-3	CASSFRSGNTIYF	TGTGCCAGCAGCTTCCGCTCTGGAAACACCATATATTTT
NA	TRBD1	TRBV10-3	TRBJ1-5	CAISELGRGLGNQPQHF	TGTGCCATCAGTGAGTTAGGCAGGGGGCTCGGCAATCAGCCCCAGCATTTT
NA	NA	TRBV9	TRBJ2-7	CASSVGRRAHEQYF	TGTGCCAGCAGCGTAGGGCGCAGGGCCCACGAGCAGTACTTC
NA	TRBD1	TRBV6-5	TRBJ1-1	CASRQGARESAFF	TGTGCCAGCAGACAGGGGGCGCGTGAGTCAGCTTTCTTT
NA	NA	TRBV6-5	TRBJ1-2	CASSPDRQGGYTF	TGTGCCAGCAGTCCCGACCGCCAGGGAGGCTACACCTTC